These T cell receptor beta chains were read from a single sample in a study of radiotherapy plus CTLA-4 blockade in lung cancer. The table came from immunoSEQ multiplex PCR; TCRdb's copy has only in-frame clones and leaves some out. Among about 100,000 clones listed, under 90% were seen once. Sequencing used peripheral blood, obtained from a patient treated with radiotherapy plus ipilimumab. These receptors originate from a human donor with non-small cell lung cancer who had stable disease on radiotherapy plus ipilimumab. CDR3s include the opening cysteine and the closing phenylalanine or tryptophan. The D gene is left open where the match is weak. Part of the rows lack a size; the others show once, few, many or a class for expanded clones.

TRBJ2-3 | TRBD2 | NA | TRBV19 | TGTGCCAGTAGACCGATATTGGGGGCTGGTCGTAGCGGGATGGAGGATACGCAGTATTTT | CASRPILGAGRSGMEDTQYF
TRBJ1-6 | NA | NA | TRBV18 | TGTGCCAGCTCACACAGCGGGGCTCATAATTCACCCCTCCACTTT | CASSHSGAHNSPLHF
TRBJ2-5 | TRBD2 | NA | TRBV6-1 | TGTGCCAGCACCCCCGGGAGGAACAGTCAAGAGACCCAGTACTTC | CASTPGRNSQETQYF
TRBJ2-2 | TRBD1 | NA | TRBV2 | TGTGCCAGCAGTGATGGGGGCAGGGGGCGGGTAAACACCGGGGAGCTGTTTTTT | CASSDGGRGRVNTGELFF
TRBJ1-5 | NA | NA | TRBV28 | TGTGCCAGCAAATATAGCAATCAGCCCCAGCATTTT | CASKYSNQPQHF
TRBJ2-3 | TRBD2 | NA | TRBV9 | TGTGCCAGCAGCGTAGTAGCGGGAGTTGGGACAGATACGCAGTATTTT | CASSVVAGVGTDTQYF
TRBJ2-1 | NA | NA | TRBV11-1 | TGTGCCAGCAGCGGCGGCGATGAGCAGTTCTTC | CASSGGDEQFF
TRBJ2-2 | NA | NA | TRBV7-2 | TGTGCCAGCAGCTTAGCCTTACGGCCCGGGGAGCTGTTTTTT | CASSLALRPGELFF
TRBJ2-3 | TRBD2 | once | TRBV9 | TGTGCCAGCAGCGTAGCCCCTACCGGGACTAGCGGTAGTGTGGGGCAGTATTTT | CASSVAPTGTSGSVGQYF
TRBJ1-4 | NA | NA | TRBV19 | TGTGCCAGTAGACGTTGGGGCAGGGAGGAGAGTGAAAAACTGTTTTTT | CASRRWGREESEKLFF
TRBJ2-7 | TRBD1 | NA | TRBV18 | TGTGCCAGCTCACCAGGACAGGGCGGCGAGCAGTACTTC | CASSPGQGGEQYF
TRBJ2-5 | NA | NA | TRBV6-1 | TGTGCCAGCACGGAGTCAGAGACCCAGTACTTC | CASTESETQYF
TRBJ1-1 | NA | NA | TRBV14 | TGTGCCAGCAGCCAGGACCTAAGAACTGAAGCTTTCTTT | CASSQDLRTEAFF
TRBJ1-4 | NA | NA | TRBV5-4 | TGTGCCAGCAGCCCCGGGGGGGCGGGGGAAAAACTGTTTTTT | CASSPGGAGEKLFF
TRBJ1-1 | NA | once | TRBV5-6 | TGTGCCAGCAGCTTATTGGATGAAGCTTTCTTT | CASSLLDEAFF
TRBJ2-7 | NA | NA | TRBV28 | TGTGCCAGCTCGGAGCGGGACGAGCAGTACTTC | CASSERDEQYF
TRBJ2-1 | NA | NA | TRBV9 | TGTGCCAGCAGCCCACGACAGGACGCATACAATGAGCAGTTCTTC | CASSPRQDAYNEQFF
TRBJ2-3 | NA | NA | TRBV27 | TGTGCCAGCAGTCCGGCCCCGGGACCTATGGGGGATACGCAGTATTTT | CASSPAPGPMGDTQYF
TRBJ1-3 | NA | NA | TRBV5-1 | TGCGCCAGCAGCTTGGTGGTAGGCAACTCTGGAAACACCATATATTTT | CASSLVVGNSGNTIYF
TRBJ1-2 | NA | NA | TRBV4-1 | TGCGCCAGCAGCCAAGAAGCCGGCAGGAACTATGGCTACACCTTC | CASSQEAGRNYGYTF
TRBJ1-4 | NA | NA | TRBV19 | TGTGCCAGTAGTCCCGGCCAAGTCACTAATGAAAAACTGTTTTTT | CASSPGQVTNEKLFF
TRBJ1-5 | NA | once | TRBV9 | TGTGCCAGCAGCGCAGACCGGAGGACCAATCAGCCCCAGCATTTT | CASSADRRTNQPQHF
TRBJ1-6 | NA | NA | TRBV9 | TGTGCCAGCAGCGTAGAGGCCCGGAAGGGTTCACCCCTCCACTTT | CASSVEARKGSPLHF
TRBJ1-6 | TRBD1 | NA | TRBV19 | TGTGCCAGTAGGGGACAGGACGGGTCCTATAATTCACCCCTCCACTTT | CASRGQDGSYNSPLHF
TRBJ2-5 | TRBD2 | NA | TRBV7-3 | TGTGCCAGCAGCCGCGGGAGTCAAGAGACCCAGTACTTC | CASSRGSQETQYF
TRBJ2-4 | TRBD1 | NA | TRBV19 | TGTGCCAGTAGTACGGGGACAGGACTAGCCAAAAACATTCAGTACTTC | CASSTGTGLAKNIQYF
TRBJ1-6 | NA | NA | TRBV5-1 | TGCGCCAGCAGCTTGGTGGTTAGCAGGGCGGGAAATTCACCCCTCCACTTT | CASSLVVSRAGNSPLHF
TRBJ1-5 | NA | NA | TRBV30 | TGTGCCTGGAGTGTAGGAGGGGATCAGCCCCAGCATTTT | CAWSVGGDQPQHF
TRBJ2-7 | NA | few | TRBV7-2 | TGTGCCAGCAGCTTTGGCGGTTCACGGGGGCACGAGCAGTACTTC | CASSFGGSRGHEQYF
TRBJ1-5 | TRBD1 | NA | TRBV2 | TGTGCCAGCAGGGGGAACAGGGGGCATCAGCCCCAGCATTTT | CASRGNRGHQPQHF
TRBJ1-5 | NA | once | TRBV25-1 | TGTGCCAGCAGCCACGGGGGGAGGGAGCCCCAGCATTTT | CASSHGGREPQHF
TRBJ2-1 | TRBD2 | once | TRBV27 | TGTGCCAGCAGTTTTAGAAAAACTAGCGGGACAAATGAGCAGTTCTTC | CASSFRKTSGTNEQFF
TRBJ2-3 | TRBD2 | NA | TRBV7-3 | TGTGCCAGCAGCCTAGGAGGACTAGCGGGTACGCAGTATTTT | CASSLGGLAGTQYF